This is a list of T cell receptor beta chains from one sample in a study of OX40 agonist ivuxolimab in advanced cancers. Produced via immunoSEQ multiplex PCR; TCRdb's table is partial and in-frame only. The sample consists of about 82,000 clones, approximately 85% of them appearing once. This sample comprised CD4+ or CD8+ T cells sorted from blood, obtained in a trial of the OX40 agonist ivuxolimab. The receptors stem from an adult with an advanced solid tumor such as melanoma, head and neck, liver or kidney cancer. Each CDR3 is given without its conserved first and last residue. Clone size is given for some rows only: seen once, a few or many times, or a class if the clone is expanded.

clone_size,v_call,j_call,cdr3_aa
-,TRBV18,TRBJ1-1,ASSPNGENTEAF
-,TRBV28,TRBJ1-6,ASKMTRDRGDSPLH
-,TRBV27,TRBJ2-7,ASSLVGGYEQY
-,TRBV18,TRBJ2-5,ASAIMGREGETQY
few,TRBV9,TRBJ2-3,ASSGQLAGVTDTQY
-,TRBV10-1,TRBJ1-5,ASSETGNQPQH
-,TRBV19,TRBJ2-3,ASSMGDTQY
-,TRBV20-1,TRBJ2-7,SARVSAEQY
-,TRBV7-3,TRBJ1-4,ASSPTGGQREKLF
few,TRBV11-1,TRBJ1-1,ASSLGGRGTEAF
-,TRBV6-5,TRBJ2-1,ASSYVGAREQF
-,TRBV18,TRBJ2-5,ASSHGQGERQETQY
-,TRBV7-3,TRBJ2-3,ASSLNGAGDSLSDTQY
-,TRBV28,TRBJ1-6,ASSLLGQRDSPLH
-,TRBV6-5,TRBJ2-7,ASGGTQGSYEQY
-,TRBV5-4,TRBJ2-6,ASSLIGGANVLT
-,TRBV7-2,TRBJ1-2,ASRLSFRSGYT
few,TRBV10-2,TRBJ1-3,ASRSTGVTSGNTIY
-,TRBV6-1,TRBJ1-3,ASSVSNFGNTIY
once,TRBV7-7,TRBJ2-5,ASSLGHLRGREETQY
-,TRBV5-1,TRBJ2-1,ASSPGQGSYNEQF
-,TRBV6-5,TRBJ1-2,AGKLGTLYGYT
-,TRBV11-3,TRBJ2-3,ASSLGLAVDTQY
-,TRBV19,TRBJ1-1,ASSPGGGRTEAF
-,TRBV10-3,TRBJ2-5,AIRDQETQY
-,TRBV9,TRBJ2-3,ASSASEGWTTGTQY
-,TRBV4-2,TRBJ1-1,ASSQDRSTEAF
-,TRBV6-6,TRBJ1-2,AIGQGDYGYT
-,TRBV7-2,TRBJ1-2,ASSLGAGNNLMIGYGYT
-,TRBV5-1,TRBJ2-7,ASSSGTPLGQYEQY
-,TRBV7-6,TRBJ1-6,ASSQDMNYNSPLH
few,TRBV13,TRBJ2-3,ASSFTDTQY
few,TRBV11-2,TRBJ1-1,ASSPWTGPSEAF
once,TRBV14,TRBJ2-7,ASSQFGWQGEQY
-,TRBV11-2,TRBJ1-6,ASSLGGTGNSPLH
-,TRBV10-2,TRBJ1-1,ASSESWGANTEAF
-,TRBV7-2,TRBJ1-5,ASSWDNQPQH
-,TRBV7-3,TRBJ2-3,ASSSEGTRTY
-,TRBV15,TRBJ2-1,ATSREGSHNEQF
-,TRBV2,TRBJ2-7,ASSERQGAIYEQY
-,TRBV6-6,TRBJ1-1,ASSYEGNTEAF
-,TRBV5-4,TRBJ1-4,ASSYYLGGNEKLF
once,TRBV5-4,TRBJ2-1,ASSLLRAGGSYTYNEQF
once,TRBV5-6,TRBJ1-2,ASSRIGYGYT
-,TRBV29-1,TRBJ1-4,SVDLDGAEKLF
-,TRBV4-3,TRBJ1-1,ASSQDPGNTEAF
-,TRBV28,TRBJ1-2,ASSFQMGYGYT
-,TRBV29-1,TRBJ1-1,SVLKGLLNTEAF
-,TRBV10-3,TRBJ2-7,AISPPTGGNEQY
-,TRBV6-1,TRBJ1-3,ATTRQARGNTIY
-,TRBV23-1,TRBJ2-3,ASSQYSLSTDTQY
-,TRBV9,TRBJ2-5,ASSVSGFGETQY
-,TRBV9,TRBJ2-5,ASSVEGAAETQY
-,TRBV11-3,TRBJ2-3,ASSSPPYTDTQY
-,TRBV5-4,TRBJ1-2,ASRIDRGDGYT
-,TRBV19,TRBJ1-2,ASRRARHYGYT
-,TRBV27,TRBJ2-7,ASRKPTGPYEQY
-,TRBV2,TRBJ1-1,ASSDQGNTEAF
once,TRBV10-2,TRBJ1-2,ASSPNGRRYT
-,TRBV5-1,TRBJ2-5,ASSSGLAGGQETQY